This TCR beta chain was sequenced in a study of blood T cells in healthy people across ages. Turning to this clonotype: Its antigen is not known.

Study-wide points: Among T cells, TCR beta diversity per million cells dropped roughly linearly as age rose.

A second about 6 to 11 cycle PCR used barcoded and J-beta primers. Using its own MiXCR run on the 5' RACE reads, TCRdb lists one record per CDR3 protein. The sample carries hundreds of thousands of distinct CDR3 sequences, roughly 25% recorded once. The CDR3 contains 16 residues. Trimming pared 0 bases from V and 0 bases from J, leaving 10 bases between. Germline CDR1 and CDR2: SGHDT and YYEEEE. Donors were systemically healthy Caucasian individuals from Russia aged 6 to 90 years. These data also featured in a second study, about T cells of mothers and their children.

The V and J genes are TRBV5-6 and TRBJ2-4; perhaps TRBD2 as D (5 bases). The sample was blood. This TCR was sampled from a boy aged 5-17 years in good health. DNA for the CDR3: TGTGCCAGCAGCTTGGGTTCGGGAATAGCCAAAAACATTCAGTACTTC. Translation gives CASSLGSGIAKNIQYF.